The 24 T cell receptor beta chains below come from one sample, sequenced in a study of CD8 T cells in Susac syndrome. Reverse transcription of about 0.5 to 1 ug RNA was carried out with random hexamers. In TCRdb, the immunoSEQ multiplex PCR reads were re-called with MiXCR into one record per CDR3 protein. The sample records around 180,000 distinct CDR3 sequences, about 93% being singletons. The specimen was CD4+ T cells from PBMCs. The receptors originated from a human donor with multiple sclerosis.

The chain combines TRBV10-3 with TRBJ2-3; D is unresolved. Germline assignment: CDR1 ENHRY and CDR2 SYGVKD. Trimming took off 6 bases at V and 5 bases at J, with 6 bases between the two ends. This CDR3 contains 11 residues. The CDR3 region has the DNA TGTGCCATCAGGACAAAAGATACGCAGTATTTT. Protein product: CAIRTKDTQYF.

CDR3 sequence (DNA): TGTGCCAGCAGTTACGGGGGGGGGCTTGTGAACACTGAAGCTTTCTTT. Translated: CASSYGGGLVNTEAFF. The chain employs TRBV6-5 and TRBJ1-1; D is possibly TRBD1 (6 bases). The CDR3 covers 16 residues. V lost 2 bases to trimming and J lost 0 bases, with 13 bases between them. From germline, CDR1 is MNHEY and CDR2 SVGAGI.

In its sample, this clonotype was seen once. Germline is not matched at one junction end, which may reflect a read error. V usage is TRBV7-2 and J usage is TRBJ2-6; D is perhaps TRBD1 or TRBD2 (6 bases each). Germline V gene data show CDR1 as SGHTA and CDR2 as FQGNSA. This CDR3 contains 14 residues. Here the CDR3 DNA reads TGTGCCAGCAGCCGATCAGAGGGGGGCAACGTCCTGACTTTC. It translates to CASSRSEGGNVLTF.

This clonotype was detected only once. The V call is TRBV19, the J call TRBJ1-1, with D perhaps matching TRBD1 (6 bases). CDR1 is LNHDA, CDR2 SQIVND, per germline (reference sequence). The V gene lost 4 bases and the J gene lost 2 bases, with 20 bases spanning the gap. The CDR3 spans 17 residues. The CDR3, as DNA: TGTGCCAGTAGTAACACACATGGGGGCCTCCCTAACACTGAAGCTTTCTTT. It yields the protein CASSNTHGGLPNTEAFF. The complete variable domain, with remaining parts taken from reference TRBV19 and TRBJ1-1, reads DGGITQSPKYLFRKEGQNVTLSCEQNLNHDAMYWYRQDPGQGLRLIYYSQIVNDFQKGDIAEGYSVSREKKESFPLTVTSAQKNPTAFYLCASSNTHGGLPNTEAFFGQGTRLTVV.

This chain connects TRBV18 to TRBJ2-3, with D possibly being TRBD2 (5 bases). The CDR3 is 15 amino acids. Trimming took off 4 bases at V and 3 bases at J, with 14 bases between the two ends. Germline CDR1 is KGHSH and CDR2 is LQKENI. The CDR3 DNA reads as TGTGCCAGCTCACGCACCGATCCGGGGACAGATACGCAGTATTTT. This gives the protein CASSRTDPGTDTQYF. The full variable domain, with the rest looked up from reference TRBV18 and TRBJ2-3, is NAGVMQNPRHLVRRRGQEARLRCSPMKGHSHVYWYRQLPEEGLKFMVYLQKENIIDESGMPKERFSAEFPKEGPSILRIQQVVRGDSAAYFCASSRTDPGTDTQYFGPGTRLTVL.

The rearrangement joins TRBV20-1 to TRBJ2-1; D is possibly TRBD1 or TRBD2 (5 bases each). V lost 1 base, J lost 5 bases, and 12 bases lay in between. The germline CDR1 and CDR2 sequences are DFQATT and SNEGSKA (reference sequence). The CDR3 is 14 residues long. For the CDR3, the DNA is TGCAGTGCTAGAGGGGGGAATACGAACAATGAGCAGTTCTTC. Translation gives CSARGGNTNNEQFF.

This chain uses TRBV12-3 or TRBV12-4 with TRBJ1-2; the match to TRBD1 covers 7 bases. There are 13 residues in the CDR3. V lost 4 bases, J lost 8 bases, and 7 bases stayed unmatched. CDR3 DNA sequence: TGTGCCAGCAGTTGGGGGACAGATGAGGGCTACACCTTC. Its translation: CASSWGTDEGYTF.

This clonotype was seen a single time. V and J are TRBV12-5 and TRBJ2-1; 8 bases map to TRBD2. Germline V gene lookup returns CDR1 LGHNT and CDR2 FRNRAP. With V trimmed by 2 bases and J by 1 base, 10 bases remained unmatched. The CDR3 loop spans 18 amino acids. The DNA for the CDR3 is TGTGCTAGTGGTTTGTCCCCGAAAGCGGGAGCTTCCTACAATGAGCAGTTCTTC. Its protein product is CASGLSPKAGASYNEQFF.

The chain links TRBV18 to TRBJ2-7, with 7 positions matching TRBD2. Germline assignment: CDR1 KGHSH and CDR2 LQKENI. CDR3 length: 13 amino acids. J was trimmed by 2 bases and V by 5 bases; bases with no gene match: 3. CDR3 coding DNA: TGTGCCAGCTCATACGGGGGGACCTACGAGCAGTACTTC. It translates to CASSYGGTYEQYF.

The chain has TRBV3-1 and TRBJ1-2; possible D gene TRBD1, 5 bases. Germline V gene data show CDR1 as LGHDT and CDR2 as YNNKEL (reference sequence). Trimming took 0 bases from V and 8 from J, leaving 19 bases between them. This CDR3 has 16 amino acids. The CDR3 DNA sequence: TGTGCCAGCAGCCAAGATTCTGACAGCCCTTTCGGGGGCTACACCTTC. Its translation is CASSQDSDSPFGGYTF.

V usage is TRBV29-1 and J usage is TRBJ2-3, with 7 bases fitting TRBD2. This CDR3 is 14 amino acids long. Germline-derived CDR1 and CDR2 are SQVTM and ANQGSEA. Trimming removed 3 bases from V and 2 bases from J; junction bases left unmatched: 5. DNA for the CDR3: TGCAGCGTTGAGCCGACTAGCCCCACAGATACGCAGTATTTT. As protein: CSVEPTSPTDTQYF.

The V call is TRBV4-1, the J call TRBJ2-3; no definite D call. Germline lookup yields CDR1 MGHRA and CDR2 YSYEKL. The CDR3 contains 17 residues. Trimming took off 4 bases at V and 2 bases at J, with 19 bases between the two ends. The DNA for the CDR3 is TGCGCCAGCAGCCCTTCTCCGGGCCTTTCCCTCACAGATACGCAGTATTTT. It codes for CASSPSPGLSLTDTQYF.

The V call is TRBV7-6, the J call TRBJ1-3, with 7 positions matching TRBD1. V gave up 1 base and J gave up 2 bases; unmatched junction bases: 5. CDR3 size: 16 residues. Germline CDR1 reads SGHVS; CDR2 reads FNYEAQ. CDR3 bases: TGTGCCAGCAGCTTAGGACAGGGTGCAGCTGGAAACACCATATATTTT. Its protein is CASSLGQGAAGNTIYF. Drawing the rest from reference TRBV7-6 and TRBJ1-3, the complete variable domain is GAGVSQSPRYKVTKRGQDVALRCDPISGHVSLYWYRQALGQGPEFLTYFNYEAQQDKSGLPNDRFSAERPEGSISTLTIQRTEQRDSAMYRCASSLGQGAAGNTIYFGEGSWLTVV.

This chain uses TRBV12-3 or TRBV12-4 with TRBJ2-3, with 13 nucleotides matching TRBD2. With V trimmed by 5 bases and J by 5 bases, 13 bases remained unmatched. This CDR3 has 18 residues. CDR3 protein: CASSPSPGTSGIGDTQYF. Here the CDR3 DNA reads TGTGCCAGCAGTCCGAGTCCCGGGACTAGCGGGATTGGAGATACGCAGTATTTT.

The CDR3 coding sequence is TGCAGCGTTGCTACTGGACTAGCGGGGCGTAATCAGTACTTC. The encoded protein is CSVATGLAGRNQYF. This sequence joins TRBV29-1 and TRBJ2-7; TRBD2 matches at 12 bases. The CDR3 is 14 residues long. Unmatched junction bases numbered 11, after V lost 4 bases and J lost 10 bases. Germline V gives CDR1 SQVTM, CDR2 ANQGSEA.

The V call is TRBV6-5, the J call TRBJ2-3; 9 bases line up with TRBD2. The V gene's germline CDR1 is MNHEY and CDR2 SVGAGI. This CDR3 region has 17 residues. Trimming at V came to 0 bases and at J to 1 base, leaving 5 bases not matched to a gene. The CDR3 DNA sequence: TGTGCCAGCAGTTACTCGGTGTCTAGCGGGGGCACAGATACGCAGTATTTT. Its translation is CASSYSVSSGGTDTQYF.

J is TRBJ1-1 and V is TRBV20-1; perhaps TRBD1 as D (5 bases). V dropped 2 bases and J dropped 1 base, with 11 bases sitting between them. CDR3 size: 14 residues. The germline gives CDR1 DFQATT, CDR2 SNEGSKA (reference sequence). The CDR3, as DNA: TGCAGTGCTAGACCCCCGACAGCGAACACTGAAGCTTTCTTT. It yields the protein CSARPPTANTEAFF.

The chain has TRBV9 and TRBJ1-6; TRBD1 might be the D (5 bases). Germline values: CDR1 SGDLS, CDR2 YYNGEE. V lost 2 bases to trimming and J lost 7 bases, with 7 bases between them. There are 13 residues in the CDR3. The CDR3 spells CASSVRVNSPLHF. Written as DNA, the CDR3 is TGTGCCAGCAGCGTCAGGGTAAATTCACCCCTCCACTTT.

The chain joins TRBV9 to TRBJ2-7, with D perhaps matching TRBD1 (6 bases). Germline CDR1 SGDLS, CDR2 YYNGEE. The CDR3 consists of 13 residues. Trimming stripped 4 bases from V and 3 bases from J, with 11 bases between. This CDR3 reads CASSLRDNYEQYF. Here the CDR3 DNA reads TGTGCCAGCAGCCTTAGGGACAACTACGAGCAGTACTTC.

The V call is TRBV5-1, the J call TRBJ2-5; TRBD2 matches at 8 bases. Germline V gene sequence: CDR1 SGHRS, CDR2 YFSETQ. After removal of 0 bases from V and 4 bases from J, the junction contained 8 bases not matched to a gene. This CDR3 region has 16 residues. The CDR3 loop is CASSLAERGGGETQYF. In nucleotides, the CDR3 is TGCGCCAGCAGCTTGGCCGAACGGGGGGGCGGAGAGACCCAGTACTTC.

The V and J genes are TRBV7-9 and TRBJ2-7; D call uncertain. V was shortened by 5 bases and J by 2 bases, with 13 bases between the two germline ends. Germline V gene data show CDR1 as SEHNR and CDR2 as FQNEAQ (reference sequence). This CDR3 is 14 amino acids long. In DNA, the CDR3 is TGTGCCAGCAGCCGACAACCGCCGCCCTACGAGCAGTACTTC. Its translation is CASSRQPPPYEQYF.

This rearrangement joins TRBV5-1 to TRBJ1-1, with a weak D call TRBD1 (5 bases). CDR1 is SGHRS and CDR2 is YFSETQ in the germline V gene. Trimming shortened V by 2 bases and J by 9 bases, and 11 bases separated the two germline ends. The CDR3 is made up of 12 amino acids. CDR3 residues: CASSFDRGKAFF. For the CDR3, the DNA is TGCGCCAGCAGCTTTGATAGGGGAAAAGCTTTCTTT.

This clonotype was seen a few times. This rearrangement joins TRBV6-5 to TRBJ2-7, with TRBD2 matching 11 bases. V shed 8 bases and J 7 bases; nucleotides not matched to a gene: 10. Germline V gene lookup returns CDR1 MNHEY and CDR2 SVGAGI. CDR3 size: 14 residues. The CDR3 loop reads CASQTSGSNTEQYF. In nucleotides, the CDR3 is TGTGCCAGCCAAACTAGCGGGAGTAATACAGAGCAGTACTTC.

The rearrangement links TRBV2 to TRBJ1-4; the D gene is possibly TRBD1 (6 bases). This CDR3 is built from 15 residues. Looked up from germline, CDR1 is SNHLY and CDR2 is FYNNEI. V shed 6 bases and J shed 3 bases, with 14 bases lying between them. Here the CDR3 DNA reads TGTGCCAGCAGAAACGGACAGAACGCTAATGAAAAACTGTTTTTT. Amino acid sequence: CASRNGQNANEKLFF.